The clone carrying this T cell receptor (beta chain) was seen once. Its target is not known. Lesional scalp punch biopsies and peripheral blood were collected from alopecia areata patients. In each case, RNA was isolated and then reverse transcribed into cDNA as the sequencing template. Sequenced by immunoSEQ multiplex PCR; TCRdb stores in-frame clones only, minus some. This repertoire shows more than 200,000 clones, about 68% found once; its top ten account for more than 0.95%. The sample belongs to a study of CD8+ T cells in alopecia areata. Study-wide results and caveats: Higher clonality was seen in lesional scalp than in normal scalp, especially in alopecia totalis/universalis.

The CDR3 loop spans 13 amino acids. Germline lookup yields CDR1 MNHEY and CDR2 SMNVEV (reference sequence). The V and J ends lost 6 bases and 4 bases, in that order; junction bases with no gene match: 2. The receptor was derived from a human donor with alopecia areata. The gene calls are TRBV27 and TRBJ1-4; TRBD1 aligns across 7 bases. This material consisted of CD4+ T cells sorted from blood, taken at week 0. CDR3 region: CASSRDSNEKLFF. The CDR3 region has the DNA TGTGCCAGCAGCCGGGACAGTAATGAAAAACTGTTTTTT.